The 8 T cell receptor beta chains in this list originate from one sample, sequenced in a study of T cells after posttransplantation cyclophosphamide. Clones were sequenced by immunoSEQ multiplex PCR, and TCRdb holds only the in-frame ones, with some missing. The counts give about 39,000 clones, none of them seen only once; approximately 4.5% is held by the top ten. The specimen sequenced was PBMCs. All receptors derive from a woman aged 45-65 years in good health and a related stem cell transplant donor.

This clone was observed a handful of times. One end of the junction varies from germline; a read error may be responsible. At the DNA level, this CDR3 is encoded by other sequences in the same sample as well. The rearrangement joins TRBV5-1 to TRBJ2-3, with 8 bases lining up with TRBD1. Germline CDR1 reads SGHRS; CDR2 reads YFSETQ. The CDR3 length is 15 residues. In nucleotides, the CDR3 is TGCGCCAGCAGCTCTGGGACAGGTAGCACGGATACGCAGTATTTT. Its protein is CASSSGTGSTDTQYF.

This clone was detected many times. The V gene is TRBV18, the J gene TRBJ1-6, with a weak D call TRBD1 (5 bases). V shed 0 bases and J shed 7 bases, with 10 bases lying between them. The CDR3 spans 15 residues. CDR1 KGHSH and CDR2 LQKENI come from the germline V gene. This chain's CDR3 is CASSPPGQGNSPLHF. CDR3 nucleotides: TGTGCCAGCTCACCACCGGGGCAGGGCAATTCACCCCTCCACTTT.

This clone has at least ten counts. V usage is TRBV4-1 and J usage is TRBJ1-5, with D tentatively TRBD1 (6 bases). The CDR3 length is 18 residues. From germline, CDR1 is MGHRA and CDR2 YSYEKL. Trimming cost V 0 bases and J 4 bases, with 19 bases left between them. The CDR3 nucleotides are TGCGCCAGCAGCCAAGAAGGGACACAAATCTCGAGGAATCAGCCCCAGCATTTT. It is translated as CASSQEGTQISRNQPQHF.

This clone has at least ten counts. The CDR3 nucleotides are TGTGCCAGCAGCCAAGCTCGGGCCAGGGGAAATTCACCCCTCCACTTT. Its translation: CASSQARARGNSPLHF. The rearrangement joins TRBV14 to TRBJ1-6, with D maybe TRBD1 (6 bases). This CDR3 has 16 residues. Germline values: CDR1 SGHDN, CDR2 FVKESK. V dropped 1 base and J dropped 7 bases, with 14 bases sitting between them.

This clone was detected many times. This chain uses TRBV28 with TRBJ1-4, with TRBD1 as a possible D gene (5 bases). Germline V gene sequence: CDR1 MDHEN, CDR2 SYDVKM. CDR3 length: 16 amino acids. V lost 2 bases to trimming and J lost 2 bases, with 12 bases between them. Here the CDR3 reads CASSLGGEGTNEKLFF. The CDR3 bases are TGTGCCAGCAGTTTAGGGGGGGAGGGGACTAATGAAAAACTGTTTTTT. Combining the CDR3 with reference TRBV28 and TRBJ1-4 gives the whole variable domain DVKVTQSSRYLVKRTGEKVFLECVQDMDHENMFWYRQDPGLGLRLIYFSYDVKMKEKGDIPEGYSVSREKKERFSLILESASTNQTSMYLCASSLGGEGTNEKLFFGSGTQLSVL.

This clone was found a few times. The V and J genes are TRBV27 and TRBJ1-6, with 10 bases that match TRBD1. CDR3 length: 15 residues. V was pared by 4 bases and J by 9 bases, with 6 bases of the junction left unmatched. From germline, CDR1 is MNHEY and CDR2 SMNVEV (reference sequence). The CDR3 sequence: CASSYDRGPSSPLHF. The CDR3 region has the DNA TGTGCCAGCAGTTATGACAGGGGGCCAAGTTCACCCCTCCACTTT.

This clone was seen many times. V usage is TRBV5-1 and J usage is TRBJ2-6, with 7 bases that match TRBD2. Germline V lookup: CDR1 SGHRS, CDR2 YFSETQ. The CDR3 extends over 16 amino acids. V lost 6 bases and J lost 0; bases outside the gene matches: 6. The CDR3 nucleotides are TGCGCCAGCACCGGGACTAAAAACTCTGGGGCCAACGTCCTGACTTTC. It encodes CASTGTKNSGANVLTF.

This clone came up many times. The chain recombines TRBV11-3 with TRBJ2-7; TRBD1 matches 8 bases. The CDR3 totals 19 residues. The V gene end was trimmed by 5 bases and the J gene end by 5 bases; junction bases not matched to a gene: 23. Germline V gene data show CDR1 as SGHNT and CDR2 as YENEEA. Written as DNA, the CDR3 is TGTGCCAGCAGCCTTAATCTCGCCGGGGTCGGACAGGGTTCGAACGAGCAGTACTTC. Protein sequence: CASSLNLAGVGQGSNEQYF.